These T cell receptor beta chains were read from a single sample in a study of CD8+ T cells in alopecia areata. Method: immunoSEQ multiplex PCR; TCRdb's copy keeps in-frame clones and lacks some. The repertoire includes over 150,000 clones, roughly 60% of them detected once, and over 1.5% sits in the top ten. Sequencing used CD4+ T cells sorted from blood, obtained at week 0. The receptors derive from a human donor with alopecia areata. CDR3s include the opening cysteine and the closing phenylalanine or tryptophan. Each record gives: CDR3 protein, CDR3 DNA, D gene, J gene, V gene, CDR3 length, clone size. A D gene is named only where the DNA matches it firmly. Clone size is not always given. Where it is, it says once, few, many or a class for expanded clones.

CDR3: CAWTVGRSSGNTIYF
DNA: TGTGCCTGGACTGTGGGACGGTCCTCTGGAAACACCATATATTTT
D: NA
J: TRBJ1-3
V: TRBV30
length: 15
size: NA

CDR3: CAWTASGGHTGELFF
DNA: TGTGCCTGGACTGCTAGCGGGGGCCACACCGGGGAGCTGTTTTTT
D: TRBD2
J: TRBJ2-2
V: TRBV30
length: 15
size: NA

CDR3: CASSLVEPGANVLTF
DNA: TGTGCCAGCAGCTTGGTGGAACCTGGGGCCAACGTCCTGACTTTC
D: NA
J: TRBJ2-6
V: TRBV5-6
length: 15
size: NA

CDR3: CAWSSVGTSGSYNEQFF
DNA: TGTGCCTGGAGTTCAGTAGGGACTAGCGGCTCCTACAATGAGCAGTTCTTC
D: TRBD2
J: TRBJ2-1
V: TRBV30
length: 17
size: NA

CDR3: CSVRRGVQETQYF
DNA: TGCAGCGTTCGGCGGGGGGTACAAGAGACCCAGTACTTC
D: TRBD2
J: TRBJ2-5
V: TRBV29-1
length: 13
size: once

CDR3: CASDRGGYGYTF
DNA: TGTGCCAGCGACAGGGGAGGCTATGGCTACACCTTC
D: TRBD1
J: TRBJ1-2
V: TRBV2
length: 12
size: NA

CDR3: CASSQDLRETQYF
DNA: TGTGCCAGCAGCCAAGACCTTAGGGAGACCCAGTACTTC
D: NA
J: TRBJ2-5
V: TRBV14
length: 13
size: few

CDR3: CATAGGGNEKLFF
DNA: TGTGCCACCGCCGGAGGGGGGAATGAAAAACTGTTTTTT
D: NA
J: TRBJ1-4
V: TRBV10-3
length: 13
size: NA

CDR3: CASSLGTAYGYTF
DNA: TGTGCCAGCAGCTTAGGGACAGCTTATGGCTACACCTTC
D: NA
J: TRBJ1-2
V: TRBV7-2
length: 13
size: few

CDR3: CASSIAGSDNSPLHF
DNA: TGTGCCAGTAGTATCGCCGGGTCGGATAATTCACCCCTCCACTTT
D: NA
J: TRBJ1-6
V: TRBV19
length: 15
size: few

CDR3: CASSSNPGRSGTEQYF
DNA: TGCGCCAGCAGCTCCAACCCAGGGAGATCCGGTACCGAGCAGTACTTC
D: NA
J: TRBJ2-7
V: TRBV5-1
length: 16
size: NA

CDR3: CASSSRSGGAEQYF
DNA: TGTGCCAGCAGCTCCCGTAGCGGGGGGGCCGAGCAGTACTTC
D: TRBD2
J: TRBJ2-7
V: TRBV13
length: 14
size: NA

CDR3: CASSFGTGSYEQYF
DNA: TGTGCCAGCAGCTTTGGGACAGGGTCCTACGAGCAGTACTTC
D: TRBD1
J: TRBJ2-7
V: TRBV7-6
length: 14
size: NA

CDR3: CSVVPGINQPQHF
DNA: TGCAGCGTTGTCCCAGGGATCAATCAGCCCCAGCATTTT
D: NA
J: TRBJ1-5
V: TRBV29-1
length: 13
size: few

CDR3: CASSIGANTGELFF
DNA: TGTGCCAGTAGTATAGGCGCGAACACCGGGGAGCTGTTTTTT
D: NA
J: TRBJ2-2
V: TRBV19
length: 14
size: NA

CDR3: CSVVSGTGGGGYTF
DNA: TGCAGCGTTGTCTCTGGGACAGGGGGCGGTGGCTACACCTTC
D: TRBD1
J: TRBJ1-2
V: TRBV29-1
length: 14
size: few

CDR3: CASSGGAITDTQYF
DNA: TGCGCCAGCAGTGGGGGGGCGATCACAGATACGCAGTATTTT
D: NA
J: TRBJ2-3
V: TRBV5-1
length: 14
size: NA

CDR3: CAWDTGAHSPLHF
DNA: TGTGCCTGGGATACAGGGGCCCATTCACCCCTCCACTTT
D: TRBD1
J: TRBJ1-6
V: TRBV30
length: 13
size: NA

CDR3: CSSSLAGGTDTQYF
DNA: TGCAGTTCCTCACTAGCGGGGGGAACAGATACGCAGTATTTT
D: TRBD2
J: TRBJ2-3
V: TRBV29-1
length: 14
size: few

CDR3: CAWSTFLIEKLFF
DNA: TGTGCCTGGTCGACATTCCTCATCGAAAAACTGTTTTTT
D: NA
J: TRBJ1-4
V: TRBV30
length: 13
size: NA